One and the same sample provided the 20 T cell receptor beta chains below, sequenced in a study of blood T cell repertoires in COVID-19. Produced via immunoSEQ multiplex PCR; TCRdb's table is partial and in-frame only. The sample contains about 200,000 clones, around nine tenths of which appear only once. Sequenced: peripheral blood. The source is a man aged 45 to 65 with COVID-19, enrolled during active disease.

The CDR3 DNA reads as TGTGCCAGCAGGACTAGCGGTACCGGGGAGCTGTTTTTT. Amino acids: CASRTSGTGELFF. This rearrangement joins TRBV6-4 to TRBJ2-2, with 9 bases fitting TRBD2. The CDR3 consists of 13 residues. J was trimmed by 5 bases and V by 6 bases; bases with no gene match: 1. Germline V gives CDR1 MRHNA, CDR2 SNTAGT.

This chain links TRBV2 with TRBJ2-1; D might be TRBD1 (5 bases). V shed 5 bases and J shed 8 bases, with 7 bases lying between them. Germline loops: CDR1 SNHLY, CDR2 FYNNEI. CDR3 length: 11 amino acids. The CDR3 nucleotides read TGTGCCAGCAGTCTAGGGGATGAGCAGTTCTTC. Its translation is CASSLGDEQFF.

The J gene is TRBJ1-3, the V gene TRBV9; possibly TRBD1 for D (5 bases). The CDR3 runs 18 residues. Looked up from germline, CDR1 is SGDLS and CDR2 is YYNGEE. Trimming left V 4 bases short and J 1 base short, with 21 bases between. Here the CDR3 reads CASSSRSQGLLSGNTIYF. The CDR3 coding sequence is TGTGCCAGCAGCAGCAGGAGCCAGGGTTTATTATCTGGAAACACCATATATTTT. The variable domain in full, with the rest retrieved from reference TRBV9 and TRBJ1-3, is DSGVTQTPKHLITATGQRVTLRCSPRSGDLSVYWYQQSLDQGLQFLIQYYNGEERAKGNILERFSAQQFPDLHSELNLSSLELGDSALYFCASSSRSQGLLSGNTIYFGEGSWLTVV.

The V and J genes are TRBV11-3 and TRBJ1-1; D is unresolved. The CDR3 runs 13 residues. CDR1 is SGHNT, CDR2 YENEEA, per germline. Trimming shortened V by 4 bases and J by 5 bases, and 11 bases separated the two germline ends. CDR3 in amino acids: CASSWNRETEAFF. The CDR3 DNA reads TGTGCCAGCAGCTGGAATCGGGAAACTGAAGCTTTCTTT.

This rearrangement joins TRBV2 to TRBJ2-5, with 8 bases fitting TRBD1. Looked up from germline, CDR1 is SNHLY and CDR2 is FYNNEI. The CDR3 consists of 15 residues. Germline trimming cut 3 bases from V and 5 bases from J; bases unmatched to any gene: 8. CDR3 sequence: CASSEEQGDGETQYF. The CDR3 region has the DNA TGTGCCAGCAGTGAGGAACAGGGGGACGGGGAGACCCAGTACTTC. Variable domain in full (rest from reference TRBV2 and TRBJ2-5): EPEVTQTPSHQVTQMGQEVILRCVPISNHLYFYWYRQILGQKVEFLVSFYNNEISEKSEIFDDQFSVERPDGSNFTLKIRSTKLEDSAMYFCASSEEQGDGETQYFGPGTRLLVL.

J is TRBJ1-6 and V is TRBV4-3, with 9 bases that match TRBD1. This CDR3 has 16 residues. The V segment lost 1 base and the J segment 7 bases; nucleotides outside the gene matches: 5. Germline V gene data show CDR1 as LGHNA and CDR2 as YSLEER. The CDR3 sequence: CASSQVPGQGNSPLHF. Here the CDR3 DNA reads TGCGCCAGCAGCCAAGTACCGGGACAGGGAAATTCACCCCTCCACTTT.

V gene TRBV7-9 combines with J gene TRBJ1-2, with 9 bases lining up with TRBD1. The V segment lost 8 bases and the J segment 6 bases; nucleotides outside the gene matches: 4. Germline values: CDR1 SEHNR, CDR2 FQNEAQ (reference sequence). The CDR3 has 12 residues. CDR3 nucleotides: TGTGCCAGCCTGAGACAGGGGGATGGCTACACCTTC. The encoded protein is CASLRQGDGYTF.

The V gene is TRBV12-3 or TRBV12-4, the J gene TRBJ2-7; 7 bases are a match to TRBD2. The CDR3 totals 13 residues. After removal of 1 base from V and 6 bases from J, the junction contained 3 bases not matched to a gene. CDR3 in DNA: TGTGCCAGCAGTTTAGGACTAGCCAGCGAGCAGTACTTC. Its protein product is CASSLGLASEQYF.

The chain employs TRBV12-3 or TRBV12-4 and TRBJ1-2; TRBD1 matches 7 bases. The CDR3 consists of 13 residues. J gave up 7 bases and V 4 bases, and 6 bases lay outside the gene matches. For the CDR3, the DNA is TGTGCCAGCAGTTCAGGGGGTCCGGGTGGCTACACCTTC. Amino acids: CASSSGGPGGYTF.

V usage is TRBV5-8 and J usage is TRBJ2-7, with 9 positions matching TRBD1. CDR3 length equals 15 residues. With 2 bases clipped from V and 5 bases from J, the junction kept 8 bases outside the gene matches. CDR1 and CDR2 (germline): SGHTS, YDEGEE. The CDR3: CASSFKGQGIDEQYF. CDR3 nucleotide sequence: TGTGCCAGCAGCTTTAAAGGACAGGGGATCGACGAGCAGTACTTC.

This clone was seen just once. This sequence joins TRBV10-3 and TRBJ2-2, with 7 bases that match TRBD1. The V gene's germline CDR1 is ENHRY and CDR2 SYGVKD. Losses at the gene ends were 5 bases for V and 3 bases for J; bases not matched to a gene: 3. CDR3 size: 14 residues. CDR3 sequence reads: CAISRGQDTGELFF. CDR3 sequence (DNA): TGTGCCATCAGTAGGGGGCAGGACACCGGGGAGCTGTTTTTT.

The table lists this clone with a few counts. The V gene is TRBV25-1, the J gene TRBJ1-6, with D unclear. Germline-derived CDR1 and CDR2 are MGHDK and SYGVNS. V lost 3 bases to trimming and J lost 7 bases, with 7 bases between them. The CDR3 runs to 13 residues. The CDR3: CASSEAGNSPLHF. CDR3 DNA: TGTGCCAGCAGTGAGGCAGGAAATTCACCCCTCCACTTT. Looking up the rest from reference TRBV25-1 and TRBJ1-6 gives the full variable domain: EADIYQTPRYLVIGTGKKITLECSQTMGHDKMYWYQQDPGMELHLIHYSYGVNSTEKGDLSSESTVSRIRTEHFPLTLESARPSHTSQYLCASSEAGNSPLHFGNGTRLTVT.

The chain employs TRBV27 and TRBJ1-1; a possible D gene is TRBD1 (5 bases). V lost 2 bases and J lost 4, with 29 bases in between. The CDR3 consists of 20 residues. Germline V gene lookup returns CDR1 MNHEY and CDR2 SMNVEV (reference sequence). CDR3 DNA sequence: TGTGCCAGCAGTTTAATGGGGGGTGACTCATTACTCGGAGGAATCACTGAAGCTTTCTTT. This translates into CASSLMGGDSLLGGITEAFF.

The rearrangement joins TRBV7-3 to TRBJ1-1, with 7 bases matching TRBD1. The CDR3 is made up of 13 amino acids. The junction had 3 bases not matched to a gene; V was cut back by 2 bases and J by 6 bases. Germline CDR1 SGHTA, CDR2 FQGTGA. The CDR3 DNA sequence: TGTGCCAGCAGCTTAGACAGGGTGTCTGAAGCTTTCTTT. Protein sequence: CASSLDRVSEAFF.

The chain is built from TRBV27 and TRBJ1-5, with D unresolved. Trimming removed 2 bases at V and 5 bases at J, with 7 bases between. The V gene's germline CDR1 is MNHEY and CDR2 SMNVEV (reference sequence). CDR3 length: 13 amino acids. The DNA for the CDR3 is TGTGCCAGCAGTTTACAGGTGGATCAGCCCCAGCATTTT. This codes for CASSLQVDQPQHF.

The gene calls are TRBV18 and TRBJ2-1, with a tentative D call TRBD2 (5 bases). The CDR3 extends over 11 amino acids. V was clipped by 3 bases and J by 10 bases, with 7 bases between them. The germline gives CDR1 KGHSH, CDR2 LQKENI. CDR3 bases: TGTGCCAGCTCACCTTCGGGAGAGCAGTTCTTC. As protein: CASSPSGEQFF.

This clone has a single count. The V and J genes are TRBV28 and TRBJ1-2, with D unclear. V lost 7 bases and J lost 5, with 11 bases in between. The CDR3 spans 12 residues. Germline-derived CDR1 and CDR2 are MDHEN and SYDVKM. CDR3 coding DNA: TGTGCCAGCATGTATTCCGGTTATGGCTACACCTTC. It specifies CASMYSGYGYTF.

This chain links TRBV5-1 with TRBJ1-4; D is ambiguous. V lost 0 bases and J 8 bases, leaving 11 bases between the germline ends. Germline V gene data show CDR1 as SGHRS and CDR2 as YFSETQ. This CDR3 region has 14 residues. CDR3 sequence (DNA): TGCGCCAGCAGCTTGGGACTGTCGTCCGAAAAACTGTTTTTT. As protein: CASSLGLSSEKLFF.

The chain links TRBV30 to TRBJ1-2; perhaps TRBD1 as D (6 bases). Germline CDR1 and CDR2: GTSNPN and SVGIG (reference sequence). V lost 5 bases and J 1 base, leaving 14 bases between the germline ends. The CDR3 totals 14 residues. CDR3 DNA sequence: TGTGCCTGGTCCCGAGGCAGGGGTAACTATGGCTACACCTTC. Amino acids: CAWSRGRGNYGYTF. The entire variable domain, with the rest obtained from reference TRBV30 and TRBJ1-2, is as follows: SQTIHQWPATLVQPVGSPLSLECTVEGTSNPNLYWYRQAAGRGLQLLFYSVGIGQISSEVPQNLSASRPQDRQFILSSKKLLLSDSGFYLCAWSRGRGNYGYTFGSGTRLTVV.

The V and J genes are TRBV15 and TRBJ1-1; D unclear. This CDR3 has 13 residues. Germline loops: CDR1 LNHNV, CDR2 YYDKDF (reference sequence). The germline V and J ends were trimmed by 0 bases and 7 bases, with 9 bases remaining between them. The CDR3 coding sequence is TGTGCCACCAGCAGAGATCGGGGTCGTGAAGCTTTCTTT. This gives the protein CATSRDRGREAFF.